This passage covers 5 T cell receptor beta chains from one sample sequenced in a study of blood T cell repertoires in COVID-19. Only in-frame clones appear in the TCRdb table, and some are missing; sequencing was by immunoSEQ multiplex PCR. Of around 260,000 clones in the sample, roughly 88% were seen once. Source material: PBMCs or T cells enriched from blood (not recorded which). The origin of the receptors is a woman under 40 who had recovered from COVID-19.

The chain carries TRBV20-1 and TRBJ1-6, with D unclear. The CDR3 extends over 11 amino acids. The V end was cut by 4 bases, the J end by 7 bases, with 5 bases between. The germline V gene has CDR1 DFQATT and CDR2 SNEGSKA (reference sequence). DNA for the CDR3: TGCAGTGCTAACCAGAATTCACCCCTCCACTTT. This gives the protein CSANQNSPLHF.

Written as DNA, the CDR3 is TGTGCCAGCAGTCCGATGGGCACAGCTGCTCATACCGGGGAGCTGTTTTTT. Translation gives CASSPMGTAAHTGELFF. The chain recombines TRBV27 with TRBJ2-2; D unresolved. CDR3 size: 17 residues. V was cut by 5 bases and J by 5 bases, with 21 bases left in between. In germline, CDR1 is MNHEY, CDR2 SMNVEV (reference sequence).

This clone showed up just once. This sequence joins TRBV30 and TRBJ1-5; D is possibly TRBD1 (5 bases). CDR1 GTSNPN and CDR2 SVGIG come from the germline V gene (reference sequence). The CDR3 has 13 residues. V lost 3 bases and J 5 bases, leaving 11 bases between the germline ends. The CDR3 is CAWSRGEDQPQHF. Here the CDR3 DNA reads TGTGCCTGGAGCCGAGGGGAGGATCAGCCCCAGCATTTT.

The gene calls are TRBV4-1 and TRBJ2-1; the D is unclear. The CDR3 spans 15 residues. With 6 bases removed from V and 0 bases from J, the gap between germline ends came to 12 bases. Germline loops: CDR1 MGHRA, CDR2 YSYEKL. As DNA, the CDR3 is TGCGCCAGCAGGTCACTTGAAAGCTCCTACAATGAGCAGTTCTTC. Translation: CASRSLESSYNEQFF.

The rearrangement joins TRBV27 to TRBJ2-3; the match to TRBD2 covers 14 bases. The CDR3 has 19 amino acids. With V trimmed by 3 bases and J by 3 bases, 11 bases remained unmatched. CDR1 and CDR2 (germline): MNHEY, SMNVEV (reference sequence). The CDR3 sequence is CASSFKGLAGVGETDTQYF. Written as DNA, the CDR3 is TGTGCCAGCAGTTTTAAGGGACTAGCGGGAGTGGGAGAAACAGATACGCAGTATTTT.